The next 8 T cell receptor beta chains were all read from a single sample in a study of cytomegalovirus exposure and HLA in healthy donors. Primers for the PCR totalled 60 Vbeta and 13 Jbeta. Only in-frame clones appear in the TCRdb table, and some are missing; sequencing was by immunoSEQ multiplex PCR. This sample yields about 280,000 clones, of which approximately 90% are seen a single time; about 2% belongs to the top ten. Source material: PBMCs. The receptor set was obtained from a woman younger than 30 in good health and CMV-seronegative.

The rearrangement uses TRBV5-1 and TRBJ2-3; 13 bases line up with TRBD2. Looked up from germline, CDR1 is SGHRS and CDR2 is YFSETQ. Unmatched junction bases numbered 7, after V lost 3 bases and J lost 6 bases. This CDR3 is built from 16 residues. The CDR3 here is CASSSAGTSGVDTQYF. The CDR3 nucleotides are TGCGCCAGCAGCTCAGCCGGGACTAGCGGGGTCGATACGCAGTATTTT.

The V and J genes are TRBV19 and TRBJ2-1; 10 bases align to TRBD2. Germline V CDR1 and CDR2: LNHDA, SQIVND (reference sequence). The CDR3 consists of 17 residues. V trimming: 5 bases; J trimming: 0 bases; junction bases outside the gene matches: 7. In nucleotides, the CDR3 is TGTGCCAGTAGTCCCACTAGCGGGGAAAGCTCCTACAATGAGCAGTTCTTC. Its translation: CASSPTSGESSYNEQFF.

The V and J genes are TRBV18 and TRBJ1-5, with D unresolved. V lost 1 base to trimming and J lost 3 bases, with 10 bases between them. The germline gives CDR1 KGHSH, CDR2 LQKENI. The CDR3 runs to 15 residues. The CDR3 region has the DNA TGTGCCAGCTCACCACGAGGGAACTCCAATCAGCCCCAGCATTTT. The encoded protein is CASSPRGNSNQPQHF.

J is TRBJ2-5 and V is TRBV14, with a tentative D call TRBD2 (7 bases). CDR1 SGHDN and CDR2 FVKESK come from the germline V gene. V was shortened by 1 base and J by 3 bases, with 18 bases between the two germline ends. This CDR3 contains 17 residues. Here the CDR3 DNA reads TGTGCCAGCAGCCAAGGAGGGGGGGGCGCTTACAAAGAGACCCAGTACTTC. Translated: CASSQGGGGAYKETQYF.

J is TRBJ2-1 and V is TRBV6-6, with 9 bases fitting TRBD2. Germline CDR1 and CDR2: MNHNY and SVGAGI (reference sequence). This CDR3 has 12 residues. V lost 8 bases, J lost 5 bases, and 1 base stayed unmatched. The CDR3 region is CASGTSNNEQFF. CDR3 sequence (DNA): TGTGCCAGCGGGACTAGCAACAATGAGCAGTTCTTC.

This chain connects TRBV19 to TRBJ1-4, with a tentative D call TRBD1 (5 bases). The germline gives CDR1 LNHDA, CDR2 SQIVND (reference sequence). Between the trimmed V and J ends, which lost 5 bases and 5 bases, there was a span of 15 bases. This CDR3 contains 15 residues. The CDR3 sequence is CASSFGWGSNEKLFF. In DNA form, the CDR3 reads TGTGCCAGTAGTTTCGGTTGGGGCTCAAATGAAAAACTGTTTTTT. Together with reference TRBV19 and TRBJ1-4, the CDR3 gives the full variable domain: DGGITQSPKYLFRKEGQNVTLSCEQNLNHDAMYWYRQDPGQGLRLIYYSQIVNDFQKGDIAEGYSVSREKKESFPLTVTSAQKNPTAFYLCASSFGWGSNEKLFFGSGTQLSVL.

In DNA form, the CDR3 reads TGTGCCAGCAGCCCGCACTACCAAGAGACCCAGTACTTC. Amino acids: CASSPHYQETQYF. This chain uses TRBV11-2 with TRBJ2-5; D not certain. CDR1 is SGHAT and CDR2 is FQNNGV in the germline V gene. CDR3 size: 13 residues. Trimming pared 5 bases from V and 0 bases from J, leaving 7 bases between.

Written as DNA, the CDR3 is TGTGCCAGCAGGGTTGATAGGGGTAGACACGAGCAGTACTTC. It encodes CASRVDRGRHEQYF. This chain links TRBV2 with TRBJ2-7; weak D call: TRBD1 (5 bases). Trimming stripped 6 bases from V and 5 bases from J, with 17 bases between. CDR1 is SNHLY and CDR2 is FYNNEI in the germline V gene. CDR3 length: 14 amino acids.